This paragraph reports one T cell receptor (beta chain). The data stem from a study of patients and donors after allogeneic stem cell transplantation. TCRdb re-called the RT-PCR reads with MiXCR, one entry per CDR3 protein. The sample has a few hundred thousand distinct CDR3 sequences, 38% seen once; the top ten hold 11%. Germline CDR1 and CDR2: SGHTA and FQGTGA. The V and J ends lost 6 bases and 1 base respectively, with 12 bases between them. The CDR3 is made up of 14 amino acids. This receptor was taken from a human donor who was either an allogeneic HSCT recipient or a stem cell or donor lymphocyte infusion donor (not recorded which). It is not recorded whose cells these are; they may come from a transplant donor. The chain joins TRBV7-3 to TRBJ1-1; D call uncertain. Sequenced input: blood, either unsorted or a sorted T cell fraction (not recorded which). Written as DNA, the CDR3 is TGTGCCAGCAGAAAATCGACGGAGAACACTGAAGCTTTCTTT. This codes for CASRKSTENTEAFF.